This T cell receptor (beta chain) is drawn from a study of CD8 T cells in Susac syndrome. CDR1 and CDR2 from the germline V gene are DFQATT and SNEGSKA (reference sequence). Trimming cost V 0 bases and J 5 bases, with 4 bases left between them. The CDR3 covers 11 residues. An amount of RNA that ranged from roughly 0.45 to 1 ug was reverse transcribed with random hexamers. Multiplex PCR with immunoSEQ amplified the TCR beta CDR3 across 54 Vbeta and 13 Jbeta. One entry per CDR3 protein results from TCRdb running MiXCR on the immunoSEQ multiplex PCR reads. The table has approximately 170,000 distinct CDR3 sequences, roughly nine tenths seen once.

This rearrangement joins TRBV20-1 to TRBJ2-5, with D uncertain. Sequenced input: CD4+ T cells from PBMCs. The clonotype was recovered from a human donor in good health. This CDR3 is CSARDVETQYF. CDR3 coding DNA: TGCAGTGCTAGAGATGTGGAGACCCAGTACTTC.